Presented here are 3 T cell receptor beta chains from one specimen sequenced in a study of T cells after posttransplantation cyclophosphamide. Treatment was busulfan-fludarabine conditioning, a marrow graft, and cyclophosphamide on days +3 and +4. Generated by immunoSEQ multiplex PCR, the TCRdb table keeps only in-frame clones and is missing some. This sample carries 2,000 to 3,000 clones, none of them present only once. Sample: PBMCs, taken 32 days after allogeneic stem cell transplant with posttransplant cyclophosphamide. Receptors were obtained from a female patient in her fifties who received an allogeneic stem cell transplant from a related donor, was CMV-positive, and had no GVHD. Some of the T cells may derive from the graft donor.

This clone was seen many times. The CDR3 loop is CATSDLEGQGLGYNEQFF. DNA of the CDR3: TGTGCCACCAGTGATTTGGAGGGACAGGGATTAGGGTACAATGAGCAGTTCTTC. The rearrangement uses TRBV24-1 and TRBJ2-1, with 9 bases identical to TRBD1. V lost 0 bases and J lost 4; bases outside the gene matches: 9. Germline CDR1 and CDR2: KGHDR and SFDVKD. The CDR3 sequence is 18 residues long.

The table lists this clone with many counts. The rearrangement joins TRBV10-3 to TRBJ2-5; possibly TRBD1 for D (5 bases). The germline V gene has CDR1 ENHRY and CDR2 SYGVKD. The CDR3 is made up of 11 amino acids. Trimming stripped 6 bases from V and 3 bases from J, with 5 bases between. The CDR3 DNA sequence: TGTGCCATCAGAGGGGAAGAGACCCAGTACTTC. Amino acid sequence: CAIRGEETQYF.

This clone was counted at least ten times. This chain links TRBV11-2 with TRBJ1-4, with D perhaps matching TRBD1 (6 bases). Germline V gene sequence: CDR1 SGHAT, CDR2 FQNNGV. V lost 4 bases and J 7 bases, leaving 13 bases between the germline ends. This CDR3 contains 14 residues. The CDR3 spells CASSSGQMAEKLFF. The CDR3 nucleotides are TGTGCCAGCAGCTCCGGACAGATGGCTGAAAAACTGTTTTTT. The full variable domain, with the rest looked up from reference TRBV11-2 and TRBJ1-4, is EAGVAQSPRYKIIEKRQSVAFWCNPISGHATLYWYQQILGQGPKLLIQFQNNGVVDDSQLPKDRFSAERLKGVDSTLKIQPAKLEDSAVYLCASSSGQMAEKLFFGSGTQLSVL.